Presented here are 30 T cell receptor beta chains from one specimen sequenced in a study of T cell repertoires in cytomegalovirus infection. TCRdb re-called the reads with MiXCR, one entry per CDR3 protein. The profile shows tens of thousands of distinct CDR3 sequences, just under 4% of them singletons. Sample: PBMCs. These receptors all stem from a human donor in good health (CMV status not recorded). Some clones in this sample may be carry-over from other donors' samples.

On this clonotype itself: This sequence may be a read error, since a much larger clone differs from it by one base. The chain recombines TRBV19 with TRBJ2-1, with no clear D. Germline V lookup: CDR1 LNHDA, CDR2 SQIVND (reference sequence). Trimming left V 2 bases short and J 6 bases short, with 14 bases between. The CDR3 extends over 15 amino acids. CDR3 DNA: TGTGCCAGTAGTATAAAAGGGTGGATCAGCAATGAGCAGTTCTTC. Amino acids: CASSIKGWISNEQFF.

This clonotype has a count of ten or more. The rearrangement joins TRBV7-8 to TRBJ1-2; maybe TRBD1 (5 bases). Per germline, CDR1 SGHVS and CDR2 FQNEAQ. Trimming left V 2 bases short and J 1 base short, with 11 bases between. This CDR3 spans 15 amino acids. The CDR3 loop is CASSLRAGINYGYTF. CDR3 nucleotides: TGTGCCAGCAGCTTACGGGCAGGGATTAACTATGGCTACACCTTC. Full variable domain (rest looked up from reference TRBV7-8 and TRBJ1-2): GAGVSQSPRYKVAKRGQDVALRCDPISGHVSLFWYQQALGQGPEFLTYFQNEAQLDKSGLPSDRFFAERPEGSVSTLKIQRTQQEDSAVYLCASSLRAGINYGYTFGSGTRLTVV.

This clonotype has at least ten counts. This chain uses TRBV7-2 with TRBJ2-2; D may be TRBD2 (5 bases). CDR3 length equals 15 residues. Germline V gives CDR1 SGHTA, CDR2 FQGNSA. V was cut by 2 bases and J by 0 bases, with 7 bases left in between. CDR3 coding DNA: TGTGCCAGCAGCTTAATCGGGGCGAACACCGGGGAGCTGTTTTTT. Residues: CASSLIGANTGELFF.

This clonotype showed up many times. The CDR3 nucleotides read TGTGCCAGCAGCGCCGGGGGGGTGCGGCAGCCCCAGCATTTT. It translates to CASSAGGVRQPQHF. The chain is built from TRBV7-2 and TRBJ1-5; D possibly corresponds to TRBD1 (5 bases). The CDR3 is made up of 14 amino acids. Germline values: CDR1 SGHTA, CDR2 FQGNSA. V lost 5 bases and J 7 bases, leaving 15 bases between the germline ends.

This clonotype has a count of ten or more. The chain has TRBV7-8 and TRBJ2-5; D gene ambiguous. Germline V lookup: CDR1 SGHVS, CDR2 FQNEAQ. Trimming removed 5 bases from V and 5 bases from J, with 9 bases in between. The CDR3 totals 12 residues. In DNA, the CDR3 is TGTGCCAGCAGCCTCCAGGACGAGACCCAGTACTTC. Amino acids: CASSLQDETQYF.

This clonotype was picked up many times. The chain is built from TRBV11-2 and TRBJ1-1; 9 nucleotides line up with TRBD1. The ends lost 5 bases at V and 5 bases at J; junction bases unmatched: 6. This CDR3 contains 14 residues. In germline, CDR1 is SGHAT, CDR2 FQNNGV. The CDR3 DNA reads as TGTGCCAGCAGCCGAGACAGGGGGAGAACTGAAGCTTTCTTT. Its translation: CASSRDRGRTEAFF.

As regards this clonotype: A clone one base away is much larger, so this may be a read error. V is TRBV12-3 or TRBV12-4 and J is TRBJ1-1; 9 positions match TRBD1. The CDR3 is 15 amino acids. CDR3 amino acids: CASSPGDRANTEVFF. The CDR3, as DNA: TGTGCCAGCAGTCCAGGGGACAGGGCAAACACTGAAGTTTTCTTT.

This clonotype was recorded many times. V is TRBV7-2 and J is TRBJ1-1; unclear D gene. Germline CDR1 SGHTA, CDR2 FQGNSA. V lost 4 bases, J lost 3 bases, and 15 bases lay in between. CDR3 length equals 15 residues. The CDR3 nucleotides are TGTGCCAGCAGCTCACTGAGCCTGCCAGACACTGAAGCTTTCTTT. Its translation: CASSSLSLPDTEAFF.

This clonotype was observed at least ten times. The V gene is TRBV28, the J gene TRBJ1-6, with D hard to call. V was cut by 3 bases and J by 7 bases, with 7 bases left in between. The CDR3 length is 13 residues. CDR1 is MDHEN and CDR2 is SYDVKM in the germline V gene. The CDR3 DNA follows: TGTGCCAGCAGTTTGCGGGGAAATTCACCCCTCCACTTT. It codes for CASSLRGNSPLHF.

Many counts were recorded for this clonotype. This chain uses TRBV28 with TRBJ1-5; D uncertain. Germline V gene data show CDR1 as MDHEN and CDR2 as SYDVKM. This CDR3 has 14 amino acids. Deletions cut 3 bases from V and 5 bases from J, with 11 bases between. CDR3 amino acids: CASSFNRYYQPQHF. The CDR3 nucleotides are TGTGCCAGCAGTTTTAACCGGTACTATCAGCCCCAGCATTTT.

This clonotype has at least ten counts. The chain combines TRBV7-2 with TRBJ1-1, with D unresolved. CDR1 and CDR2 (germline): SGHTA, FQGNSA. The length of the CDR3 is 12 residues. V lost 3 bases and J 1 base, leaving 3 bases between the germline ends. The CDR3 here is CASSFSNTEAFF. In DNA form, the CDR3 reads TGTGCCAGCAGCTTCTCGAACACTGAAGCTTTCTTT.

This clonotype is medium-sized by share. The chain couples TRBV7-2 to TRBJ2-3; D is possibly TRBD2 (5 bases). V lost 5 bases, J lost 5 bases, and 5 bases lay in between. The germline gives CDR1 SGHTA, CDR2 FQGNSA. CDR3 length: 11 residues. The CDR3 bases are TGTGCCAGCAGCGAGGGAGATACGCAGTATTTT. Amino acids: CASSEGDTQYF.

In this sample, this clonotype turned up many times. This sequence joins TRBV7-6 and TRBJ2-3; 7 bases line up with TRBD1. After removal of 4 bases from V and 2 bases from J, the junction contained 12 bases not matched to a gene. The CDR3 covers 17 residues. The germline gives CDR1 SGHVS, CDR2 FNYEAQ. The CDR3 is CASSSPGQSRITDTQYF. The DNA for the CDR3 is TGTGCCAGCAGCTCGCCGGGACAGTCCCGGATCACAGATACGCAGTATTTT.

This clonotype was counted ten times or more. V is TRBV6-6 and J is TRBJ1-3; 7 bases are a match to TRBD1. The CDR3 is 15 residues long. J lost 3 bases, V lost 3 bases, and 5 bases had no gene match. The germline gives CDR1 MNHNY, CDR2 SVGAGI (reference sequence). In DNA, the CDR3 is TGTGCCAGCAGTTATCAGGCAGGGGGTGGAAACACCATATATTTT. Amino acid sequence: CASSYQAGGGNTIYF.

This clonotype was seen many times. The chain recombines TRBV7-8 with TRBJ1-2, with 9 bases matching TRBD1. Germline CDR1 is SGHVS and CDR2 is FQNEAQ. Trimming cost V 4 bases and J 7 bases; bases outside gene matches: 10. This CDR3 is built from 15 residues. In DNA form, the CDR3 reads TGTGCCAGCAGCTCTCGATGGGGACAGGGTTTTGGCTACACCTTC. Translating gives CASSSRWGQGFGYTF.

This clonotype was seen ten or more times. V and J are TRBV28 and TRBJ2-1; 8 bases are a match to TRBD2. The germline CDR1 and CDR2 sequences are MDHEN and SYDVKM. The V segment lost 6 bases and the J segment 1 base; nucleotides outside the gene matches: 5. The CDR3 spans 15 residues. The CDR3 coding sequence is TGTGCCAGCAGCCAAGCGGGAGCATCCTACAATGAGCAGTTCTTC. Translated, it gives CASSQAGASYNEQFF.

Ten or more counts support this clonotype. The rearrangement joins TRBV29-1 to TRBJ2-7; D is possibly TRBD1 (6 bases). The V gene lost 6 bases and the J gene lost 6 bases, with 21 bases spanning the gap. This CDR3 spans 14 amino acids. Germline loops: CDR1 SQVTM, CDR2 ANQGSEA. The CDR3 here is CSVSQSGVVVEQYF. The CDR3, as DNA: TGCAGCGTGTCCCAATCAGGGGTGGTTGTCGAGCAGTACTTC.

This clonotype was found many times. The genes are TRBV6-5 and TRBJ2-1; 9 bases are a match to TRBD2. This CDR3 is 17 amino acids long. J was trimmed by 7 bases and V by 0 bases; bases with no gene match: 10. Per germline, CDR1 MNHEY and CDR2 SVGAGI. The CDR3, as DNA: TGTGCCAGCAGTTACTCTTGGGCGGGGGGGCCTCTTAATGAGCAGTTCTTC. Residues: CASSYSWAGGPLNEQFF.

This clonotype was counted many times. The CDR3 reads CASSYHTGIYEQYF. CDR3 coding DNA: TGTGCCAGCAGCTATCACACAGGTATCTACGAGCAGTACTTC. This chain connects TRBV7-2 to TRBJ2-7; D is possibly TRBD1 (5 bases). The CDR3 has 14 residues. V lost 4 bases, J lost 3 bases, and 13 bases lay in between. Germline values: CDR1 SGHTA, CDR2 FQGNSA.

This clonotype was counted at least ten times. V gene TRBV7-6 combines with J gene TRBJ1-4; 8 nucleotides match TRBD1. Germline V gene data show CDR1 as SGHVS and CDR2 as FNYEAQ. This CDR3 is 15 amino acids long. The V segment lost 1 base and the J segment 7 bases; nucleotides outside the gene matches: 5. CDR3 in DNA: TGTGCCAGCAGCTTAGGACAGGGGCGGGGTGAAAAACTGTTTTTT. Its translation: CASSLGQGRGEKLFF.

Of note for this clonotype: This may stem from a read error, because a much larger clone lies one nucleotide away. The chain joins TRBV2 to TRBJ2-2; D is unresolved. This CDR3 comprises 12 residues. Trimming took off 8 bases at V and 3 bases at J, with 7 bases between the two ends. The germline V gene has CDR1 SNHLY and CDR2 FYNNEI. The CDR3 coding sequence is TGTGCCAGCGCTTCCTACACCGGGGAGCTGTTTTTT. It yields the protein CASASYTGELFF.

This clonotype was found many times. V usage is TRBV7-2 and J usage is TRBJ2-1; D is possibly TRBD2 (5 bases). The germline V gene encodes CDR1 SGHTA and CDR2 FQGNSA. This CDR3 is built from 14 residues. The V gene lost 2 bases and the J gene lost 3 bases, with 8 bases spanning the gap. CDR3 loop: CASSLRAVYNEQFF. The CDR3 DNA reads as TGTGCCAGCAGCTTACGAGCGGTCTACAATGAGCAGTTCTTC.

There are many counts of this clonotype. As DNA, the CDR3 is TGTGCCAGCAGCTTAAGTCGGGGGGGGTTTCGGAATGAGCAGTTCTTC. It translates to CASSLSRGGFRNEQFF. V usage is TRBV7-2 and J usage is TRBJ2-1, with TRBD2 identical over 8 bases. Looked up from germline, CDR1 is SGHTA and CDR2 is FQGNSA. The CDR3 sequence is 16 residues long. Trimming at V came to 2 bases and at J to 7 bases, leaving 10 bases not matched to a gene.

This clonotype was picked up many times. The chain employs TRBV7-2 and TRBJ1-6; D perhaps matches TRBD1 (5 bases). The germline V gene has CDR1 SGHTA and CDR2 FQGNSA. The CDR3 has 15 amino acids. With 3 bases removed from V and 5 bases from J, the gap between germline ends came to 11 bases. Here the CDR3 reads CASSFQGAHNSPLHF. The DNA for the CDR3 is TGTGCCAGCAGCTTTCAGGGAGCGCATAATTCACCCCTCCACTTT.

A word on this clonotype: Because it lacks the conserved phenylalanine or tryptophan at the end, this CDR3 is likely a read error. The V call is TRBV27, the J call TRBJ2-5, with D perhaps being TRBD1 or TRBD2 (6 bases each). Per the germline V gene, CDR1 is MNHEY and CDR2 is SMNVEV (reference sequence). V gave up 5 bases and J gave up 5 bases, with 15 bases separating them. The CDR3 totals 14 residues. The CDR3 DNA follows: TGTGCCAGCAGTCCGAGGGGGGTCTGGGAGACCCAGTACTTA. This gives the protein CASSPRGVWETQYL.

This clonotype appeared many times. The rearrangement uses TRBV5-4 and TRBJ2-1; 10 bases are a match to TRBD2. J lost 5 bases, V lost 4 bases, and 9 bases had no gene match. The CDR3 has 16 residues. Germline V lookup: CDR1 SGHNT, CDR2 YYREEE (reference sequence). CDR3 residues: CASSVPGLATNNEQFF. DNA for the CDR3: TGTGCCAGCAGCGTCCCGGGACTAGCGACAAACAATGAGCAGTTCTTC.

This clonotype was counted ten times or more. V usage is TRBV7-2 and J usage is TRBJ1-3; D remains ambiguous. This CDR3 spans 14 amino acids. Trimming left V 5 bases short and J 2 bases short, with 10 bases between. Germline values: CDR1 SGHTA, CDR2 FQGNSA. CDR3 coding DNA: TGTGCCAGCAGCCCCGGGCGTACTGGAAACACCATATATTTT. Its translation: CASSPGRTGNTIYF.

This clonotype has a handful of counts. CDR3: CASSLGADSSYEQYF. CDR3 in DNA: TGTGCCAGCAGCTTAGGGGCGGATAGCTCCTACGAGCAGTACTTC. The rearrangement links TRBV7-2 to TRBJ2-7; D uncertain. The ends were cut back, 1 base at V and 0 bases at J, with 10 bases in the middle. The CDR3 is made up of 15 amino acids. Looked up from germline, CDR1 is SGHTA and CDR2 is FQGNSA.

This clonotype showed up many times. This chain joins TRBV7-2 and TRBJ2-5; 11 positions agree with TRBD2. V lost 5 bases and J lost 4; bases outside the gene matches: 9. CDR3 length: 16 residues. The germline V gene encodes CDR1 SGHTA and CDR2 FQGNSA. The CDR3 loop reads CASSLRRLAGSETQYF. In nucleotides, the CDR3 is TGTGCCAGCAGCCTCCGGCGACTAGCGGGGTCAGAGACCCAGTACTTC.

This clonotype was detected many times. This chain connects TRBV7-9 to TRBJ2-7; D is tentatively TRBD1 or TRBD2 (6 bases each). The CDR3 runs to 13 residues. V gave up 5 bases and J gave up 6 bases, with 14 bases separating them. CDR1 is SEHNR and CDR2 is FQNEAQ in the germline V gene (reference sequence). The CDR3 region is CASSLPGGGEQYF. The CDR3 DNA follows: TGTGCCAGCAGCCTCCCCGGGGGCGGCGAGCAGTACTTC.